This is a list of T cell receptor beta chains from one sample in a study of response to subunit inactivated influenza vaccine. MiXCR was run by TCRdb on the RT-PCR reads, yielding one entry per CDR3 protein. There are a few hundred thousand distinct CDR3 sequences in the sample; 20% to 25% occur only once, and approximately 10% lies in the top ten. Sequencing used PBMCs from blood, obtained 21 months after vaccination. The receptors come from a man aged 50 to 69 who received an inactivated influenza vaccine. The CDR3 runs from the conserved cysteine through the conserved F or W.

V,CDR3
TRBV29-1,CSVSGRVTDTQYF
TRBV6-2/TRBV6-3,CASRTGRNYGYTF
TRBV15,CATSRDAQGRTEAFF
TRBV4-1,CASSQDAAPETQYF
TRBV5-1,CASSFTSELTDTQYF
TRBV28,CASSLGTRILETQYF
TRBV12-3/TRBV12-4,CASRGAGGSTEAFF
TRBV20-1,CSAGLAGGPYEQYF
TRBV4-1,CASSLIQGTGELFF
TRBV12-3/TRBV12-4,CASSSYGTFSSYNEQFF
TRBV7-2,CASSPGHRIKYEQYF
TRBV4-2,CASSQEVSPHEQYF
TRBV14,CASSQVGVHNEQFF
TRBV19,CASRDRVYNQPQHF
TRBV20-1,CSAKGDLTSSYNSPLHF
TRBV20-1,CSAREGYQPQHF
TRBV12-3/TRBV12-4,CASSLSGGNGWPQHF
TRBV2,CASSRPRTGYFSPGELFF
TRBV7-9,CASSLGDSTEAFF
TRBV12-3/TRBV12-4,CASRHPQRGYTF
TRBV12-3/TRBV12-4,CASSFGQKNTEAFF
TRBV10-3,CAISDGYEQYF
TRBV6-6,CASSFPGLTQAFF
TRBV29-1,CSIKGITDTQYF
TRBV4-2,CASSQERGPVEPQHF
TRBV4-3,CASSLGTNNQPQHF
TRBV29-1,CSASGTGVVSQFF
TRBV11-2,CASSPPFGQGTNTGELFF
TRBV6-2/TRBV6-3,CASSYSSTSGRSGELFF
TRBV19,CASGQINEKLFF
TRBV15,CATSRDGALNEKLFF
TRBV7-2,CASSRTSGSSGELFF
TRBV10-3,CATGTSDNEQFF
TRBV6-1,CASSRTTGGQPQHF
TRBV6-2/TRBV6-3,CASSYRLTVINYGYTF
TRBV5-1,CASSLGSQGNYGYTF
TRBV5-6,CASSLLAGGDTDTQYF
TRBV24-1,CATSGASSVETQYF
TRBV14,CASSQAVGTDTQYF
TRBV12-3/TRBV12-4,CASSGQGPNTEAFF
TRBV19,CASSSRTGSPSVGGEQYF